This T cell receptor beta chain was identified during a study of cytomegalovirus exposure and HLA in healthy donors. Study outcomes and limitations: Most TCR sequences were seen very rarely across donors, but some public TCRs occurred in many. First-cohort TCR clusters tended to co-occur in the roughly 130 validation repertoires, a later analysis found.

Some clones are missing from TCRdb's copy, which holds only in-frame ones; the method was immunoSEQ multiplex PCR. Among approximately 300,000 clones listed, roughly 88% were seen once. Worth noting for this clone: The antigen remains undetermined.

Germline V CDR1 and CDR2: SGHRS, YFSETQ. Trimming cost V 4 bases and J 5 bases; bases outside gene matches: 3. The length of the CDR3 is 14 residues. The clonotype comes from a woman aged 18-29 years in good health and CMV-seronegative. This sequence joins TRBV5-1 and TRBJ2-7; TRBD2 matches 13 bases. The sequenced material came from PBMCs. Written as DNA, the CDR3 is TGCGCCAGCAGCCTGGGGACTAGCGGGAACGAGCAGTACTTC. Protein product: CASSLGTSGNEQYF.